A single sample is the source of the 7 T cell receptor beta chains below, sequenced in a study of shared clonotypes between healthy human individuals. Generated by immunoSEQ multiplex PCR, the TCRdb table keeps only in-frame clones and is missing some. The top ten clones hold about 0.42% of a sample with over a million clones, 95% to 99% of them seen once. Material: naive CD4+ T cells sorted from blood. Subset noted: CD45RA+ positively selected. These receptor sequences come from a man aged 30 to 39 in good health.

This chain joins TRBV6-4 and TRBJ1-2; a possible D gene is TRBD1 (6 bases). With 3 bases removed from V and 2 bases from J, the gap between germline ends came to 10 bases. The germline V gene has CDR1 MRHNA and CDR2 SNTAGT. CDR3 length equals 14 residues. The CDR3 DNA sequence: TGTGCCAGCAGTGAGTCAGGGGCGAACTATGGCTACACCTTC. It is translated as CASSESGANYGYTF.

The chain links TRBV5-1 to TRBJ2-5; 11 nucleotides match TRBD2. With 4 bases clipped from V and 5 bases from J, the junction kept 13 bases outside the gene matches. The germline V gene encodes CDR1 SGHRS and CDR2 YFSETQ. The CDR3 has 17 amino acids. The DNA for the CDR3 is TGCGCCAGCAGCCCCACCGGTAGCGGGAGGGCCGAGGAGACCCAGTACTTC. Translating gives CASSPTGSGRAEETQYF.

In the case of this clone: Additional DNA sequences in this sample encode the identical CDR3. The genes are TRBV5-4 and TRBJ1-2; no clear D gene. The V gene's germline CDR1 is SGHNT and CDR2 YYREEE (reference sequence). This CDR3 contains 14 residues. V lost 0 bases to trimming and J lost 4 bases, with 10 bases between them. DNA of the CDR3: TGTGCCAGCAGCTTGGCCGGGGTAAGCTATGGCTACACCTTC. It translates to CASSLAGVSYGYTF.

The chain carries TRBV7-8 and TRBJ2-3; D call uncertain. Germline CDR1 SGHVS, CDR2 FQNEAQ. The CDR3 covers 17 residues. The V gene lost 7 bases and the J gene lost 2 bases, with 22 bases spanning the gap. The CDR3 protein is CASNMASSWANTDTQYF. Written as DNA, the CDR3 is TGTGCCAGCAACATGGCAAGTTCCTGGGCGAACACAGATACGCAGTATTTT.

This rearrangement joins TRBV5-5 to TRBJ2-7; 15 positions match TRBD2. Germline CDR1 reads SGHKS; CDR2 reads YYEKEE (reference sequence). The CDR3 sequence is 17 residues long. Trimming cost V 4 bases and J 2 bases; bases outside gene matches: 7. The CDR3 DNA sequence: TGTGCCAGCAGCCCCGCCGGGACTAGCGGGAGGACCTACGAGCAGTACTTC. It is translated as CASSPAGTSGRTYEQYF.

The gene calls are TRBV11-2 and TRBJ2-3; D gene uncertain. This CDR3 contains 12 residues. Trimming shortened V by 6 bases and J by 8 bases, and 12 bases separated the two germline ends. Looked up from germline, CDR1 is SGHAT and CDR2 is FQNNGV. The CDR3 nucleotides read TGTGCCAGCAGACCTTTATATGCTACGCAGTATTTT. Amino acid sequence: CASRPLYATQYF.

The chain recombines TRBV19 with TRBJ2-1; 11 nucleotides line up with TRBD1. Per the germline V gene, CDR1 is LNHDA and CDR2 is SQIVND (reference sequence). There are 15 residues in the CDR3. V lost 5 bases to trimming and J lost 0 bases; unmatched junction nucleotides: 0. DNA of the CDR3: TGTGCCAGTAGTGGGACAGGGGGCTCCTACAATGAGCAGTTCTTC. Its protein is CASSGTGGSYNEQFF.